The 23 T cell receptor beta chains below were found in one sample sequenced in a study of brain T cells in children with intractable seizures. Time point described: blood from clinic visit 5 months post-surgery; TSC patient then seizure free. Using immunoSEQ multiplex PCR, the repertoire was profiled, and TCRdb retains in-frame clones only, with some absent. Found here are about 350,000 clones, approximately 93% of them singletons; the top ten hold around 5%. The sample was peripheral blood, taken approximately 5 months after surgery. The receptors stem from a boy under two years old with tuberous sclerosis and intractable seizures.

The chain has TRBV5-6 and TRBJ2-1; D is uncertain. Trimming removed 0 bases from V and 0 bases from J, with 4 bases in between. The CDR3 sequence is 14 residues long. Germline lookup yields CDR1 SGHDT and CDR2 YYEEEE. CDR3 bases: TGTGCCAGCAGCTTGGGCGGCTCCTACAATGAGCAGTTCTTC. It is translated as CASSLGGSYNEQFF.

V and J are TRBV19 and TRBJ2-1, with 15 bases fitting TRBD2. This CDR3 spans 17 amino acids. Germline V gene lookup returns CDR1 LNHDA and CDR2 SQIVND (reference sequence). After removal of 6 bases from V and 6 bases from J, the junction contained 9 bases not matched to a gene. For the CDR3, the DNA is TGTGCCAGTAGCTTAAACGGACTAGCGGGAGGGCTCAATGAGCAGTTCTTC. This encodes CASSLNGLAGGLNEQFF. The whole variable domain, filled in from reference TRBV19 and TRBJ2-1, reads DGGITQSPKYLFRKEGQNVTLSCEQNLNHDAMYWYRQDPGQGLRLIYYSQIVNDFQKGDIAEGYSVSREKKESFPLTVTSAQKNPTAFYLCASSLNGLAGGLNEQFFGPGTRLTVL.

This sequence joins TRBV29-1 and TRBJ1-1; the match to TRBD1 covers 9 bases. Germline trimming cut 7 bases from V and 4 bases from J; bases unmatched to any gene: 7. Germline CDR1 is SQVTM and CDR2 is ANQGSEA. This CDR3 spans 13 amino acids. Here the CDR3 reads CSGGQGLSTEAFF. CDR3 sequence (DNA): TGCAGCGGGGGACAGGGTTTGAGCACTGAAGCTTTCTTT.

This chain connects TRBV2 to TRBJ2-7; possible D gene TRBD2, 6 bases. CDR3 length equals 14 residues. V was clipped by 5 bases and J by 4 bases, with 15 bases between them. The germline CDR1 and CDR2 sequences are SNHLY and FYNNEI. The CDR3 DNA reads as TGTGCCAGCAGTTCGGGGACCGCGGGGTACGAGCAGTACTTC. It is translated as CASSSGTAGYEQYF.

V and J are TRBV6-5 and TRBJ1-2; 7 positions match TRBD1. The CDR3 runs 14 residues. Trimming removed 6 bases from V and 5 bases from J; junction bases left unmatched: 9. Germline loops: CDR1 MNHEY, CDR2 SVGAGI. The CDR3 DNA sequence: TGTGCCAGCAGACCCGCGACAGGGACATATGGCTACACCTTC. This sequence encodes CASRPATGTYGYTF.

The chain combines TRBV3-1 (or the pseudogene TRBV3-2) with TRBJ2-5, with TRBD2 matching over 8 bases. The CDR3 contains 16 residues. The germline V gene encodes CDR1 LGHDT and CDR2 YNNKEL (reference sequence). Germline trimming cut 4 bases from V and 3 bases from J; bases unmatched to any gene: 10. CDR3 coding DNA: TGTGCCAGCAGCCGAATAACCGGGACTAGAAAAGAGACCCAGTACTTC. Translation: CASSRITGTRKETQYF.

The chain joins TRBV7-9 to TRBJ2-7; D not resolved. V gave up 8 bases and J gave up 2 bases, with 10 bases separating them. Germline-derived CDR1 and CDR2 are SEHNR and FQNEAQ (reference sequence). There are 12 residues in the CDR3. DNA for the CDR3: TGTGCCAGCTCAATTTCGACCTACGAGCAGTACTTC. The encoded protein is CASSISTYEQYF.

The chain employs TRBV4-1 and TRBJ1-4; 10 nucleotides align to TRBD1. The germline CDR1 and CDR2 sequences are MGHRA and YSYEKL. The V segment lost 3 bases and the J segment 8 bases; nucleotides outside the gene matches: 3. CDR3 size: 14 residues. CDR3 residues: CASSQDRGDEKLFF. In DNA form, the CDR3 reads TGCGCCAGCAGCCAGGACAGGGGGGACGAAAAACTGTTTTTT.

This clone was counted a single time. V usage is TRBV7-2 and J usage is TRBJ2-5; the D gene is possibly TRBD2 (7 bases). The germline V gene has CDR1 SGHTA and CDR2 FQGNSA. V was shortened by 5 bases and J by 1 base, with 14 bases between the two germline ends. The CDR3 runs to 15 residues. The CDR3 nucleotides read TGTGCCAGCAGCCGCCGAGGGGGGGCCCAAGAGACCCAGTACTTC. Protein sequence: CASSRRGGAQETQYF.

CDR3 region: CASSYYLGTFDGYTF. The CDR3 coding sequence is TGTGCCAGCAGTTACTACCTTGGGACTTTCGATGGCTACACCTTC. The chain couples TRBV6-6 to TRBJ1-2, with a weak D call TRBD1 (5 bases). The length of the CDR3 is 15 residues. V shed 1 base and J shed 6 bases, with 15 bases lying between them. Germline CDR1 and CDR2: MNHNY and SVGAGI (reference sequence).

The V and J genes are TRBV2 and TRBJ1-2; D not certain. V was shortened by 2 bases and J by 1 base, with 14 bases between the two germline ends. The CDR3 runs 16 residues. Germline-derived CDR1 and CDR2 are SNHLY and FYNNEI. The CDR3 sequence: CASSELGRLINYGYTF. The CDR3, as DNA: TGTGCCAGCAGTGAACTTGGCAGGCTTATTAACTATGGCTACACCTTC.

The CDR3 here is CASTGGGDSAYEQYF. CDR3 in DNA: TGTGCCAGCACCGGTGGAGGGGACAGCGCCTACGAGCAGTACTTC. This chain links TRBV7-2 with TRBJ2-7; weak D call: TRBD1 (7 bases). Germline loops: CDR1 SGHTA, CDR2 FQGNSA. V lost 7 bases and J 2 bases, leaving 18 bases between the germline ends. The CDR3 loop spans 15 amino acids.

This sequence joins TRBV2 and TRBJ1-2; maybe TRBD1 (6 bases). This CDR3 is 16 amino acids long. V lost 6 bases to trimming and J lost 2 bases, with 19 bases between them. Germline values: CDR1 SNHLY, CDR2 FYNNEI. CDR3 nucleotide sequence: TGTGCCAGCAGCCCACTAGAGACAGGCTCGAACTATGGCTACACCTTC. It specifies CASSPLETGSNYGYTF.

The chain uses TRBV14 and TRBJ1-1; D remains ambiguous. From germline, CDR1 is SGHDN and CDR2 FVKESK. V was clipped by 3 bases and J by 2 bases, with 10 bases between them. The CDR3 runs 14 residues. CDR3 sequence (DNA): TGTGCCAGCAGCCAGGGAGGCAAAAACACTGAAGCTTTCTTT. It translates to CASSQGGKNTEAFF.

The sample holds one count of this clone. This sequence joins TRBV7-3 and TRBJ2-1, with 8 bases fitting TRBD2. The CDR3 length is 15 residues. J lost 4 bases, V lost 5 bases, and 7 bases had no gene match. Germline values: CDR1 SGHTA, CDR2 FQGTGA. DNA of the CDR3: TGTGCCAGCAGCACAAGCGGGGGACCATACAATGAGCAGTTCTTC. This translates into CASSTSGGPYNEQFF.

The chain employs TRBV3-1 (or the pseudogene TRBV3-2) and TRBJ1-3; D possibly corresponds to TRBD1 (6 bases). The CDR3 contains 15 residues. Germline V gives CDR1 LGHDT, CDR2 YNNKEL (reference sequence). V lost 5 bases to trimming and J lost 2 bases, with 13 bases between them. The CDR3: CASSWTGDTGNTIYF. CDR3 coding DNA: TGTGCCAGCAGCTGGACGGGGGACACTGGAAACACCATATATTTT.

This clone has a handful of counts. An end of the junction differs from the germline gene, which may be a read error. The genes are TRBV3-1 (or the pseudogene TRBV3-2) and TRBJ1-5; D remains unclear. The V gene's germline CDR1 is LGHDT and CDR2 YNNKEL (reference sequence). The CDR3 length is 15 residues. The CDR3 DNA is TGTGCCAGCAGCAAAGAGGGAATTACCAATCAGCCCCAGCATTTT. The encoded protein is CASSKEGITNQPQHF.

The gene calls are TRBV4-2 and TRBJ2-7, with 10 bases aligning to TRBD2. Trimming took 0 bases from V and 4 from J; bases not matched to a gene: 0. CDR1 is LGHNA, CDR2 YNFKEQ, per germline. This CDR3 is 14 amino acids long. CDR3 sequence reads: CASSQDSGRYEQYF. The CDR3 DNA is TGTGCCAGCAGCCAAGATAGCGGGAGGTACGAGCAGTACTTC.

The genes are TRBV11-3 and TRBJ2-4, with TRBD2 as a possible D gene (6 bases). V was pared by 7 bases and J by 1 base, with 17 bases between. The germline V gene encodes CDR1 SGHNT and CDR2 YENEEA. The CDR3 consists of 16 residues. For the CDR3, the DNA is TGTGCCAGCACCCATTGGGGGGATCGGGCCAAAAACATTCAGTACTTC. As protein: CASTHWGDRAKNIQYF.

The rearrangement uses TRBV30 and TRBJ1-1; D gene unclear. Per the germline V gene, CDR1 is GTSNPN and CDR2 is SVGIG (reference sequence). The CDR3 is made up of 16 amino acids. The V gene lost 4 bases and the J gene lost 3 bases, with 21 bases spanning the gap. CDR3 DNA sequence: TGTGCCTGGAACGAGGGTAGGGTACGTTGGGACACTGAAGCTTTCTTT. Translated, it gives CAWNEGRVRWDTEAFF. The full variable domain, with the rest looked up from reference TRBV30 and TRBJ1-1, is SQTIHQWPATLVQPVGSPLSLECTVEGTSNPNLYWYRQAAGRGLQLLFYSVGIGQISSEVPQNLSASRPQDRQFILSSKKLLLSDSGFYLCAWNEGRVRWDTEAFFGQGTRLTVV.

This clone was seen just once. J is TRBJ1-1 and V is TRBV4-1; possible D gene TRBD1, 6 bases. CDR1 is MGHRA and CDR2 is YSYEKL in the germline V gene. This CDR3 has 17 residues. Trimming cost V 4 bases and J 2 bases, with 20 bases left between them. The CDR3, as DNA: TGCGCCAGCAGCCTCACAGGGAAGGCCCTGGGAAACACTGAAGCTTTCTTT. It specifies CASSLTGKALGNTEAFF.

V usage is TRBV27 and J usage is TRBJ2-3, with unresolved D. In germline, CDR1 is MNHEY, CDR2 SMNVEV (reference sequence). CDR3 size: 14 residues. V lost 5 bases and J 1 base, leaving 10 bases between the germline ends. CDR3 amino acids: CASSPLRGTDTQYF. The CDR3, as DNA: TGTGCCAGCAGTCCCCTCCGGGGCACAGATACGCAGTATTTT.

This rearrangement joins TRBV6-5 to TRBJ1-1, with D possibly being TRBD1 (5 bases). The CDR3 is 14 amino acids. Trimming cost V 6 bases and J 2 bases, with 13 bases left between them. Germline values: CDR1 MNHEY, CDR2 SVGAGI. The CDR3 is CASRPTQGNTEAFF. The CDR3 DNA reads TGTGCCAGCAGACCTACGCAGGGAAACACTGAAGCTTTCTTT.